This T cell receptor (beta chain) was captured in a study of T cells in Graves' hyperthyroidism and ophthalmopathy. Amplification of TCR beta CDR3 regions used RNA as the template. The HTBI primer set was used in a first-round RT-PCR of the TCR CDR3. One entry per CDR3 protein results from TCRdb running MiXCR on the multiplex PCR reads. The data contain around 660,000 distinct CDR3 sequences, just under 45% of them seen just once; the ten biggest clones take up approximately 6.8%. The CDR3 extends over 17 amino acids. In germline, CDR1 is LNHDA, CDR2 SQIVND (reference sequence). V lost 5 bases, J lost 4 bases, and 20 bases lay in between. Not enrolled were patients with uncontrolled infection, other autoimmune disease, pregnancy or lactation. On this clonotype itself: Its antigen remains unknown.

General study results and limits: Ophthalmopathy was separated from stable hyperthyroidism by a 13 V-J model. Among thyroid clonotypes expanded above 0.001, most also appeared in blood. Model predictions of ophthalmopathy came a median approximately seven months before onset.

The source material was peripheral blood or thyroid tissue (not recorded which). The sequence came from an adult man with Graves' disease, either hyperthyroidism or ophthalmopathy (not recorded which). The rearrangement links TRBV19 to TRBJ2-2; TRBD2 is a possible D gene (7 bases). The chain's CDR3 is CASSVGGLSVGTGELFF. CDR3 bases: TGTGCCAGTAGTGTCGGGGGGCTGTCTGTCGGCACCGGGGAGCTGTTTTTT.